The 27 T cell receptor beta chains reported below all come from one sample, sequenced in a study of blood T cell repertoires in COVID-19. TCRdb keeps only in-frame clones here, not all; method: immunoSEQ multiplex PCR. Of about 360,000 clones listed, 70% to 90% are singletons. Source material: PBMCs or T cells enriched from blood (not recorded which). The receptors come from a man in his forties or fifties in a cohort exposed to, infected with or recovered from COVID-19 (not recorded which).

V gene TRBV5-1 combines with J gene TRBJ1-4, with 7 positions matching TRBD1. The V gene's germline CDR1 is SGHRS and CDR2 YFSETQ. This CDR3 region has 15 residues. V was clipped by 5 bases and J by 7 bases; unmatched bases: 11. This CDR3 reads CASRSDRDGGEKLFF. As DNA, the CDR3 is TGCGCCAGCAGGTCAGACAGGGATGGGGGTGAAAAACTGTTTTTT.

This clone was seen only a few times. The gene calls are TRBV28 and TRBJ1-1; a possible D gene is TRBD1 (5 bases). Trimming removed 6 bases at V and 1 base at J, with 15 bases between. The CDR3 sequence is 15 residues long. Germline CDR1 and CDR2: MDHEN and SYDVKM. As DNA, the CDR3 is TGTGCCAGCAGAAAAACCCCCCAGGGGAACACTGAAGCTTTCTTT. Residues: CASRKTPQGNTEAFF.

V usage is TRBV19 and J usage is TRBJ2-7; 9 bases are shared with TRBD1. Germline values: CDR1 LNHDA, CDR2 SQIVND (reference sequence). The CDR3 spans 15 residues. With V trimmed by 2 bases and J by 5 bases, 7 bases remained unmatched. CDR3 sequence (DNA): TGTGCCAGTAGTATATTCGGGACAGGGAGTGACGAGCAGTACTTC. It yields the protein CASSIFGTGSDEQYF.

The V and J genes are TRBV20-1 and TRBJ1-2, with 8 bases fitting TRBD1. The ends lost 3 bases at V and 4 bases at J; junction bases unmatched: 7. Germline assignment: CDR1 DFQATT and CDR2 SNEGSKA (reference sequence). The length of the CDR3 is 14 residues. CDR3 coding DNA: TGCAGTGCTAGTACAGGGGGTAGTAGCTATGGCTACACCTTC. This translates into CSASTGGSSYGYTF.

This rearrangement joins TRBV28 to TRBJ2-3, with 9 bases fitting TRBD2. Looked up from germline, CDR1 is MDHEN and CDR2 is SYDVKM. The CDR3 consists of 15 residues. V was pared by 2 bases and J by 4 bases, with 4 bases of the junction left unmatched. CDR3 amino acids: CASSLAGGPSDTQYF. In DNA form, the CDR3 reads TGTGCCAGCAGTTTAGCGGGAGGGCCCTCAGATACGCAGTATTTT.

This chain connects TRBV28 to TRBJ1-1; 7 bases fit TRBD1. This CDR3 has 14 amino acids. The V segment lost 6 bases and the J segment 1 base; nucleotides outside the gene matches: 5. Looked up from germline, CDR1 is MDHEN and CDR2 is SYDVKM. The CDR3 is CASRPGQANTEAFF. The DNA of the CDR3 is TGTGCCAGCAGACCAGGACAGGCGAACACTGAAGCTTTCTTT.

The CDR3 DNA reads TGTGCCAGTAGTATAGTGGGGACTAGCGGGATCTACAATGAGCAGTTCTTC. This sequence encodes CASSIVGTSGIYNEQFF. The genes are TRBV19 and TRBJ2-1; TRBD2 aligns across 13 bases. The CDR3 totals 17 residues. Germline-derived CDR1 and CDR2 are LNHDA and SQIVND (reference sequence). V lost 1 base to trimming and J lost 3 bases; unmatched junction nucleotides: 3.

A single count supports this clone. CDR3 loop: CASSLAQGLAVTDTQYF. CDR3 nucleotides: TGTGCCAGCAGCTTGGCTCAAGGACTAGCAGTCACAGATACGCAGTATTTT. The chain is built from TRBV5-4 and TRBJ2-3; 8 positions agree with TRBD2. V lost 0 bases to trimming and J lost 2 bases; unmatched junction nucleotides: 8. Germline CDR1 and CDR2: SGHNT and YYREEE (reference sequence). The CDR3 has 17 residues.

The chain is built from TRBV6-5 and TRBJ2-7, with TRBD2 identical over 7 bases. The CDR3 extends over 15 amino acids. The J segment lost 2 bases and the V segment lost 0 bases, leaving 4 bases of the junction unmatched. The germline gives CDR1 MNHEY, CDR2 SVGAGI. The DNA of the CDR3 is TGTGCCAGCAGTTACTCGGGGGGGTTTGCCTACGAGCAGTACTTC. Residues: CASSYSGGFAYEQYF.

V usage is TRBV4-1 and J usage is TRBJ2-3; weak D call: TRBD2 (6 bases). V lost 0 bases, J lost 2 bases, and 9 bases lay in between. Germline V CDR1 and CDR2: MGHRA, YSYEKL. This CDR3 contains 15 residues. The CDR3 DNA reads TGCGCCAGCAGCCAAGAAAGGACTATCACAGATACGCAGTATTTT. Amino acid sequence: CASSQERTITDTQYF.

V is TRBV28 and J is TRBJ2-3, with 9 bases identical to TRBD2. CDR3 length: 15 amino acids. Per the germline V gene, CDR1 is MDHEN and CDR2 is SYDVKM. J lost 2 bases, V lost 3 bases, and 3 bases had no gene match. CDR3 DNA: TGTGCCAGCAGTTTGGAGCGGGAGGTCACAGATACGCAGTATTTT. Residues: CASSLEREVTDTQYF.

The chain couples TRBV30 to TRBJ2-7; no reliable D call. Germline CDR1 GTSNPN, CDR2 SVGIG (reference sequence). The ends were cut back, 4 bases at V and 5 bases at J, with 15 bases in the middle. CDR3 length equals 13 residues. CDR3: CAWNLQFQDEQYF. DNA of the CDR3: TGTGCCTGGAATTTACAGTTTCAGGACGAGCAGTACTTC.

The rearrangement uses TRBV28 and TRBJ2-7; TRBD1 agrees at 7 bases. CDR3 size: 14 residues. Germline-derived CDR1 and CDR2 are MDHEN and SYDVKM. J was trimmed by 5 bases and V by 2 bases; bases with no gene match: 6. The CDR3 loop reads CASSLPTGPHEQYF. The DNA for the CDR3 is TGTGCCAGCAGTTTACCGACAGGGCCGCACGAGCAGTACTTC.

V is TRBV12-5 and J is TRBJ2-7; 7 bases line up with TRBD2. V gave up 2 bases and J gave up 2 bases; unmatched junction bases: 9. The CDR3 runs 16 residues. CDR1 and CDR2 from the germline V gene are LGHNT and FRNRAP. CDR3 sequence (DNA): TGTGCTAGTGGTTTGCGAGTTGGCGGGAGAACCTACGAGCAGTACTTC. Translation: CASGLRVGGRTYEQYF.

The chain is built from TRBV5-5 and TRBJ2-3; D may be TRBD2 (6 bases). Germline CDR1 and CDR2: SGHKS and YYEKEE (reference sequence). V shed 4 bases and J shed 2 bases, with 14 bases lying between them. The CDR3 is 15 residues long. The CDR3 sequence is CASSRTGRNTDTQYF. The CDR3 nucleotides read TGTGCCAGCAGCCGAACGGGGAGGAACACAGATACGCAGTATTTT.

The CDR3 protein is CASSPNMNTEAFF. CDR3 sequence (DNA): TGTGCCAGCAGCCCAAACATGAACACTGAAGCTTTCTTT. The V and J genes are TRBV6-5 and TRBJ1-1; D call uncertain. CDR3 length: 13 amino acids. The ends were cut back, 6 bases at V and 0 bases at J, with 8 bases in the middle. Germline lookup yields CDR1 MNHEY and CDR2 SVGAGI.

As concerns this clone: A much larger clone sits a single nucleotide away, making a read error possible. The rearrangement uses TRBV7-6 and TRBJ2-7; TRBD2 matches 7 bases. This CDR3 has 11 amino acids. In germline, CDR1 is SGHVS, CDR2 FNYEAQ. Trimming at V came to 5 bases and at J to 6 bases, leaving 1 base not matched to a gene. CDR3 coding DNA: TGTGCCAGCAGCGGGGGGGGCGAGCAGTACTTC. It is translated as CASSGGGEQYF.

The CDR3 DNA follows: TGTGCCAGCAGTTACTCGAGTGGGCAGGGAAATCAGCCCCAGCATTTT. Translation gives CASSYSSGQGNQPQHF. V and J are TRBV6-6 and TRBJ1-5; D possibly corresponds to TRBD1 (5 bases). This CDR3 contains 16 residues. Trimming stripped 0 bases from V and 4 bases from J, with 13 bases between. Germline lookup yields CDR1 MNHNY and CDR2 SVGAGI (reference sequence).

This rearrangement joins TRBV25-1 to TRBJ2-5; a weak D match, TRBD2 (7 bases). There are 17 residues in the CDR3. Germline CDR1 is MGHDK and CDR2 is SYGVNS. V lost 6 bases, J lost 2 bases, and 22 bases lay in between. In DNA form, the CDR3 reads TGTGCCAGCAGAACAGGGCGGACTAGTTTTGCACAAGAGACCCAGTACTTC. It is translated as CASRTGRTSFAQETQYF. The variable domain in full, with the rest retrieved from reference TRBV25-1 and TRBJ2-5, is EADIYQTPRYLVIGTGKKITLECSQTMGHDKMYWYQQDPGMELHLIHYSYGVNSTEKGDLSSESTVSRIRTEHFPLTLESARPSHTSQYLCASRTGRTSFAQETQYFGPGTRLLVL.

The genes are TRBV7-2 and TRBJ2-5; 10 bases are a match to TRBD2. Looked up from germline, CDR1 is SGHTA and CDR2 is FQGNSA. The CDR3 extends over 16 amino acids. J was trimmed by 2 bases and V by 7 bases; bases with no gene match: 10. CDR3 nucleotides: TGTGCCAGCACCTATAGACTAGCGGGCCAACAAGAGACCCAGTACTTC. Protein: CASTYRLAGQQETQYF.

The J gene is TRBJ2-5, the V gene TRBV10-3; 7 nucleotides match TRBD2. Germline lookup yields CDR1 ENHRY and CDR2 SYGVKD. Losses at the gene ends were 7 bases for V and 3 bases for J; bases not matched to a gene: 20. There are 18 residues in the CDR3. In DNA form, the CDR3 reads TGTGCCATCACTGGTCGGGGGGTAAGATCGGTATGTAAAGAGACCCAGTACTTC. This translates into CAITGRGVRSVCKETQYF.

The J gene is TRBJ1-5, the V gene TRBV5-1; possibly TRBD1 for D (5 bases). Trimming removed 0 bases from V and 7 bases from J, with 11 bases in between. Germline assignment: CDR1 SGHRS and CDR2 YFSETQ. The CDR3 extends over 14 amino acids. Here the CDR3 DNA reads TGCGCCAGCAGCTTGGCCGGGGAGGGGCAGCCCCAGCATTTT. Amino acids: CASSLAGEGQPQHF. The full variable domain, completed using reference TRBV5-1 and TRBJ1-5, is KAGVTQTPRYLIKTRGQQVTLSCSPISGHRSVSWYQQTPGQGLQFLFEYFSETQRNKGNFPGRFSGRQFSNSRSEMNVSTLELGDSALYLCASSLAGEGQPQHFGDGTRLSIL.

This clone showed up just once. This chain connects TRBV3-1 (or the pseudogene TRBV3-2) to TRBJ1-2; TRBD1 agrees at 9 bases. CDR3 length: 14 residues. The trim removed 6 bases at V and 8 bases at J, leaving 10 bases unmatched. Germline-derived CDR1 and CDR2 are LGHDT and YNNKEL (reference sequence). CDR3 region: CASSQDRGRSGYTF. As DNA, the CDR3 is TGTGCCAGCAGTCAGGACAGGGGTCGTTCGGGCTACACCTTC.

The chain is built from TRBV7-9 and TRBJ1-6, with 8 bases lining up with TRBD1. V trimming: 5 bases; J trimming: 8 bases; junction bases outside the gene matches: 8. The germline CDR1 and CDR2 sequences are SEHNR and FQNEAQ (reference sequence). The CDR3 contains 15 residues. The CDR3 spells CASSERQGLDSPLHF. The CDR3 nucleotides read TGTGCCAGCAGCGAGCGACAGGGGTTGGATTCACCCCTCCACTTT.

The V gene is TRBV6-5, the J gene TRBJ2-7, with D hard to call. Germline CDR1 MNHEY, CDR2 SVGAGI. Trimming removed 6 bases from V and 2 bases from J, with 8 bases in between. The CDR3 length is 12 residues. CDR3 nucleotide sequence: TGTGCCAGCAGCCGGCAGGCCTACGAGCAGTACTTC. This codes for CASSRQAYEQYF.

In this sample, this clone turned up once. This chain uses TRBV13 with TRBJ2-1, with a possible D match to TRBD1 (6 bases). V was cut by 0 bases and J by 4 bases, with 16 bases left in between. Germline values: CDR1 PRHDT, CDR2 FYEKMQ (reference sequence). The CDR3 has 17 residues. The CDR3, as DNA: TGTGCCAGCAGCTTAGGTCGTCAGGGAAGGGGGTACAATGAGCAGTTCTTC. Protein: CASSLGRQGRGYNEQFF.

The table lists this clone with a count of one. The chain has TRBV28 and TRBJ1-3; a possible D gene is TRBD1 (6 bases). CDR1 is MDHEN and CDR2 is SYDVKM in the germline V gene. V was clipped by 7 bases and J by 9 bases, with 19 bases between them. The CDR3 has 14 residues. CDR3: CASTVSGARGTIYF. The DNA for the CDR3 is TGTGCCAGCACCGTGTCAGGGGCACGAGGCACCATATATTTT.